These 14 T cell receptor beta chains were sequenced from one sample in a study of breast tumors, draining lymph nodes, adjacent tissues. One entry per CDR3 protein, called by TCRdb with MiXCR from the multiplex PCR reads. The repertoire holds 15,000 to 20,000 distinct CDR3 sequences, around 60% seen once, with approximately 20% in the top ten. The sequencing input was tumor-adjacent breast tissue. These receptors originate from a female donor with breast cancer. Some clones in this sample may be carry-over from other donors' samples.

The chain has TRBV6-1 and TRBJ2-7, with 8 bases lining up with TRBD2. The ends lost 7 bases at V and 2 bases at J; junction bases unmatched: 16. The germline CDR1 and CDR2 sequences are MNHNS and SASEGT. The CDR3 has 17 residues. The CDR3 spells CASTTGRGRVDTYEQYF. The CDR3 DNA reads TGTGCCAGCACTACCGGGAGGGGCAGAGTGGATACCTACGAGCAGTACTTC.

This rearrangement joins TRBV24-1 to TRBJ2-3; maybe TRBD1 (5 bases). Per germline, CDR1 KGHDR and CDR2 SFDVKD. There are 13 residues in the CDR3. Trimming pared 6 bases from V and 0 bases from J, leaving 6 bases between. CDR3 DNA sequence: TGTGCCACCAGTCAGGGAAGCACAGATACGCAGTATTTT. Its protein product is CATSQGSTDTQYF.

Notes on this clonotype: The junction and the germline gene differ at one end; a read error may be behind it. This chain uses TRBV5-5 with TRBJ2-3, with TRBD2 matching 8 bases. The germline V gene encodes CDR1 SGHKS and CDR2 YYEKEE (reference sequence). The CDR3 is 15 amino acids. The CDR3 region has the DNA TGCGCCAGCAGCTCCAGCGGGAGCGTGTCAGATACGCAGTATTTT. It specifies CASSSSGSVSDTQYF.

The chain joins TRBV7-6 to TRBJ2-7; D gene ambiguous. V was shortened by 2 bases and J by 2 bases, with 4 bases between the two germline ends. Per germline, CDR1 SGHVS and CDR2 FNYEAQ. The CDR3 consists of 12 residues. In nucleotides, the CDR3 is TGTGCCAGCAGCTTAAGGCCCTACGAGCAGTACTTC. Amino acid sequence: CASSLRPYEQYF.

This chain connects TRBV20-1 to TRBJ1-2; D is unresolved. The V gene's germline CDR1 is DFQATT and CDR2 SNEGSKA (reference sequence). Trimming shortened V by 3 bases and J by 0 bases, and 11 bases separated the two germline ends. The CDR3 is 14 residues long. The CDR3 spells CSASDRGANYGYTF. The CDR3 nucleotides read TGCAGTGCTAGCGACCGTGGGGCTAACTATGGCTACACCTTC.

This chain uses TRBV10-3 with TRBJ1-3; D ambiguous. Germline V gives CDR1 ENHRY, CDR2 SYGVKD. This CDR3 has 15 amino acids. Trimming removed 10 bases from V and 0 bases from J, with 16 bases in between. CDR3 in amino acids: CATRSAEFSGNTIYF. Written as DNA, the CDR3 is TGTGCCACCCGCTCGGCGGAATTCTCTGGAAACACCATATATTTT.

The chain uses TRBV20-1 and TRBJ2-5; TRBD2 matches at 13 bases. CDR1 is DFQATT and CDR2 is SNEGSKA in the germline V gene (reference sequence). This CDR3 contains 16 residues. V lost 5 bases and J lost 4; bases outside the gene matches: 10. The chain's CDR3 is CSAVRLAGGGVETQYF. DNA of the CDR3: TGCAGTGCTGTTCGACTAGCGGGAGGTGGAGTAGAGACCCAGTACTTC.

The J gene is TRBJ2-7, the V gene TRBV5-1; maybe TRBD1 (6 bases). Germline V gene lookup returns CDR1 SGHRS and CDR2 YFSETQ. The V end was cut by 1 base, the J end by 5 bases, with 10 bases between. This CDR3 has 13 amino acids. In DNA, the CDR3 is TGCGCCAGCAGCTTGACAGGGAAGAACGAGCAGTACTTC. It yields the protein CASSLTGKNEQYF.

Points on this clonotype: The junction does not match germline at one end; this may be a read error. This rearrangement joins TRBV12-3 or TRBV12-4 to TRBJ2-1, with 7 bases identical to TRBD1. The CDR3 has 14 residues. The CDR3 nucleotides are TGTGCCGGCAGTTTAGACCGGACAGGACATGAGCAGTTCTTC. It is translated as CAGSLDRTGHEQFF.

This clonotype counts as medium-sized. The V and J genes are TRBV12-3 or TRBV12-4 and TRBJ2-1; D not certain. Trimming took 3 bases from V and 2 from J, leaving 5 bases between them. The CDR3 totals 13 residues. In DNA, the CDR3 is TGTGCCAGCAGTTTGGCAGCCTACAATGAGCAGTTCTTC. Amino acids: CASSLAAYNEQFF.

This chain uses TRBV19 with TRBJ2-7; D is ambiguous. CDR3 size: 14 residues. Germline V CDR1 and CDR2: LNHDA, SQIVND (reference sequence). V was pared by 1 base and J by 2 bases, with 9 bases between. CDR3 nucleotides: TGTGCCAGTAGTATAGTTCCCGCAACCTACGAGCAGTACTTC. It is translated as CASSIVPATYEQYF.

This clonotype was found many times. The chain combines TRBV20-1 with TRBJ2-2; D unclear. This CDR3 spans 14 amino acids. V shed 5 bases and J shed 3 bases, with 13 bases lying between them. Looked up from germline, CDR1 is DFQATT and CDR2 is SNEGSKA (reference sequence). The CDR3 DNA reads TGCAGTGCTTTTAAAGGAGAATACACCGGGGAGCTGTTTTTT. Amino acids: CSAFKGEYTGELFF.

The gene calls are TRBV4-2 and TRBJ1-6, with 9 bases lining up with TRBD1. This CDR3 has 21 amino acids. The germline gives CDR1 LGHNA, CDR2 YNFKEQ. With 2 bases clipped from V and 0 bases from J, the junction kept 14 bases outside the gene matches. CDR3 protein: CASSQLPDRGVFSSYNSPLHF. The CDR3 coding sequence is TGTGCCAGCAGCCAACTTCCAGACAGGGGGGTCTTTAGCTCCTATAATTCACCCCTCCACTTT.

V and J are TRBV5-1 and TRBJ2-3, with TRBD2 matching over 16 bases. CDR1 is SGHRS and CDR2 is YFSETQ in the germline V gene. After removal of 2 bases from V and 6 bases from J, the junction contained 3 bases not matched to a gene. CDR3 length equals 16 residues. The CDR3 protein is CASSLGTSGGADTQYF. The CDR3 nucleotides read TGCGCCAGCAGCTTAGGGACTAGCGGGGGGGCGGATACGCAGTATTTT.